This TCR beta chain was documented in a study of blood T cell repertoires in COVID-19. The V and J ends lost 3 bases and 2 bases, in that order; junction bases with no gene match: 4. The CDR3 has 15 residues. Looked up from germline, CDR1 is SEHNR and CDR2 is FQNEAQ (reference sequence). Assay used: immunoSEQ multiplex PCR; TCRdb lists only in-frame clones, some missing. The sample records about 200,000 clones, roughly 80% being singletons. Source material: PBMCs or T cells enriched from blood (not recorded which). V usage is TRBV7-9 and J usage is TRBJ1-5; 7 bases fit TRBD1. This sequence was found in a woman aged 60-70 years with acute COVID-19. DNA for the CDR3: TGTGCCAGCAGCTTGACAGGGAGTGGCAATCAGCCCCAGCATTTT. This encodes CASSLTGSGNQPQHF.